These T cell receptor beta chains were read from a single sample in a study of blood T cell repertoires in COVID-19. Only in-frame clones appear in the TCRdb table, and some are missing; sequencing was by immunoSEQ multiplex PCR. Altogether some 370,000 clones are present, roughly 90% being singletons, with the ten largest covering 6.5% to 8%. The specimen was peripheral blood. These receptors all come from a man between 18 and 29 years old with active or convalescent COVID-19. CDR3s include the opening cysteine and the closing phenylalanine or tryptophan. A D gene is named only where the DNA matches it firmly. The size entry is marked missing in some rows and otherwise reads once, few, many or a size class.

j_gene,v_gene,abundance,d_gene,CDR3nt,CDR3aa
TRBJ2-1,TRBV4-1,NA,TRBD2,TGCGCCAGCAGCCAGCCAGCGGGAGTGAATCCGTATGAGCAGTTCTTC,CASSQPAGVNPYEQFF
TRBJ1-2,TRBV24-1,NA,TRBD1,TGTGCCACCAGTGCGACAGGGTATGGCTACACCTTC,CATSATGYGYTF
TRBJ2-7,TRBV28,NA,TRBD1,TGTGCCAGCAGTTCGGGACAGCCGGAGCAGTACTTC,CASSSGQPEQYF
TRBJ2-1,TRBV24-1,NA,NA,TGTGCCACCAGTGTCAGCGGCGCCTCCTACAATGAGCAGTTCTTC,CATSVSGASYNEQFF
TRBJ1-2,TRBV6-5,NA,NA,TGTGCCAGCGGTTGGGGGGGGGACTATGGCTACACCTTC,CASGWGGDYGYTF
TRBJ1-3,TRBV24-1,NA,TRBD1,TGTGCCACCAGTGATTTGAGGGACAGGGGGAAAGGAAACACCATATATTTT,CATSDLRDRGKGNTIYF
TRBJ2-7,TRBV5-5,NA,TRBD2,TGTGCCAGCAGCTTGGTCCTAGCGGAATACGAGCAGTACTTC,CASSLVLAEYEQYF
TRBJ1-1,TRBV24-1,NA,TRBD1,TGTGCCACCAGTGATGCAGGGGGGAACACTGAAGCTTTCTTT,CATSDAGGNTEAFF
TRBJ1-2,TRBV29-1,NA,NA,TGCGACTCAGGGGAGAAAAAAGGCTACACCTTC,CDSGEKKGYTF
TRBJ1-3,TRBV28,once,NA,TGTGCCAGCAGTTTCAGGGATGTGTCTGGAAACACCATATATTTT,CASSFRDVSGNTIYF
TRBJ1-5,TRBV7-6,NA,NA,TGTGCCAGCAGCTGGTTACAGGGTAGCAATCAGCCCCAGCATTTT,CASSWLQGSNQPQHF
TRBJ1-5,TRBV19,NA,TRBD1,TGTGCCAGTAGTATACGACAGGGAACTCAGCCCCAGCATTTT,CASSIRQGTQPQHF
TRBJ2-3,TRBV11-3,NA,NA,TGTGCCAGCAGCTCCAACGGGAAGGTCACAGATACGCAGTATTTT,CASSSNGKVTDTQYF
TRBJ2-3,TRBV4-1,NA,NA,TGCGCCAGCAGCCAATTACCCGACAACACAGATGCGCAGTATTTT,CASSQLPDNTDAQYF
TRBJ1-5,TRBV28,NA,NA,TGTGCCAGCAGTTTACAGAACAATCAGCCCCAGCATTTT,CASSLQNNQPQHF
TRBJ2-3,TRBV4-3,NA,TRBD1,TGCGCCAGCAGCCAATTAGGGGACAGGGGATCGTTCGCAGATACGCAGTATTTT,CASSQLGDRGSFADTQYF
TRBJ1-6,TRBV4-3,NA,NA,TGCGCCAGCTCAGGTGAAATCTATAATTCACCCCTCCACTTT,CASSGEIYNSPLHF
TRBJ1-1,TRBV28,NA,TRBD1,TGTGCCAGCAGCCGGACGGGACAGCCTATCGAGGAAGCTTTCTTT,CASSRTGQPIEEAFF
TRBJ2-1,TRBV14,NA,NA,TGTGCCAGCAGCCAAGTCTCAGGGGCTTACAATGAGCAGTTCTTC,CASSQVSGAYNEQFF
TRBJ1-6,TRBV2,NA,NA,TGTGCCAGCAGTGAATCCCAGAATTCACCCCTCCACTTT,CASSESQNSPLHF
TRBJ2-2,TRBV6-2/TRBV6-3,NA,NA,TGTGCCAGCAGTACCACCAGGGGTGACACCGGGGAGCTGTTTTTT,CASSTTRGDTGELFF
TRBJ1-3,TRBV7-2,NA,TRBD1,TGTGCCAGCAGCCCCACCCAGGGGGCTGGAAACACCATATATTTT,CASSPTQGAGNTIYF
TRBJ1-4,TRBV5-6,NA,NA,TGTGCCAGCAGCTTAGGCAGGTTTAATGAAAAACTGTTTTTT,CASSLGRFNEKLFF
TRBJ2-2,TRBV29-1,NA,NA,TGCAGCGTTGGGGGCAGCCAATACACCGGGGAGCTGTTTTTT,CSVGGSQYTGELFF
TRBJ2-4,TRBV5-1,NA,NA,TGCGCCAGCAGCTTCGACAGTATGCGTAACATTCAGTACTTC,CASSFDSMRNIQYF
TRBJ1-1,TRBV5-4,once,TRBD1,TGTGCCAGCAGCGTACAGGGGTCGTTTGGGAACGCTTTCTTT,CASSVQGSFGNAFF
TRBJ1-1,TRBV6-2/TRBV6-3,NA,NA,TGTGCCAGCAGTTACATGGTCGAGGCTTTCTTT,CASSYMVEAFF
TRBJ2-7,TRBV27,NA,TRBD1,TGTGCCAGCAGTTTATCGACAGGGGGGGGCTACGAGCAGTACTTC,CASSLSTGGGYEQYF
TRBJ2-1,TRBV7-3,NA,TRBD2,TGTGCCAGCAGCAAGAGACTAGCGGGGGGCGAGTACAATGAGCAGTTCTTC,CASSKRLAGGEYNEQFF
TRBJ2-7,TRBV21-1,NA,NA,TGTGCCAGCAGCCCTCGACAGGGGGCGAACGAGCAGTACTTC,CASSPRQGANEQYF
TRBJ1-1,TRBV14,NA,TRBD1,TGTGCCAGCAGCAAACAGGGGGCGGTCACTGAAGCTTTCTTT,CASSKQGAVTEAFF
TRBJ1-2,TRBV5-1,once,NA,TGCGCCAGCAGCTCGAACAGGGAGAACTATGGCTACACCTTC,CASSSNRENYGYTF
TRBJ2-1,TRBV28,NA,TRBD2,TGTGCCAGCAGCCTAGCGGGAGGGTCCTGGGAGCAGTTCTTC,CASSLAGGSWEQFF
TRBJ2-7,TRBV10-2,NA,TRBD2,TGCGCCAGCAGTGATCCCGGGGGGGGACTAGCGCACTCCTACGAGCAGTACTTC,CASSDPGGGLAHSYEQYF
TRBJ2-7,TRBV7-6,NA,TRBD2,TGTGCCAGCAGCTCCGGACTAGCGGGAGCCTACGAGCAGTACTTC,CASSSGLAGAYEQYF
TRBJ1-2,TRBV11-2,NA,NA,TGTGCCAGCAGCCCGCGGGGAGGCACTAACTATGGCTACACCTTC,CASSPRGGTNYGYTF
TRBJ2-7,TRBV28,NA,NA,TGTGCCAGCAGTTTAGGCCGTACCTACGAGCAGTACTTC,CASSLGRTYEQYF
TRBJ1-4,TRBV6-5,NA,NA,TGTGCCGGGATGGACAGAAACAATGAAAAACTGTTTTTT,CAGMDRNNEKLFF
TRBJ1-1,TRBV19,NA,NA,TGTGCCAGTAGGCAGGACTCCGGGGGCACTGAAGCTTTCTTT,CASRQDSGGTEAFF
TRBJ1-5,TRBV14,NA,TRBD1,TGTGCCAGCAGCCACGGACAGGGTGGTAACACGCCCCAGCATTTT,CASSHGQGGNTPQHF
TRBJ1-5,TRBV19,NA,NA,TGTGCCAGTACCCCGGGGGGCTTTGATCAGCCCCAGCATTTT,CASTPGGFDQPQHF
TRBJ1-1,TRBV12-3/TRBV12-4,NA,TRBD1,TGTGCCAGCAGTTTAGGGGACAGGGGCGCTTTCTTT,CASSLGDRGAFF
TRBJ2-1,TRBV21-1,NA,NA,TGTGCCAGCAGCAAAGCGCGGGAAGGGGCGGAGAGCTCCTACAATGAGCAGTTCTTC,CASSKAREGAESSYNEQFF
TRBJ1-3,TRBV28,NA,NA,TGTGCCAGCAGTTTCCCCCGCCAGGGACTGGGAGGAAACACCATATATTTT,CASSFPRQGLGGNTIYF